The clone carrying this T cell receptor beta chain was recorded many times. What it binds is not known. These data are taken from a study of post-analysis software for immune sequencing data. About the research overall: Clinical courses comprised relapsing-remitting, secondary progressive and progressive-relapsing multiple sclerosis. Overall study findings and caveats: Normalized Chao1 diversity was significantly reduced in patients versus controls. TRBV5-6, TRBV5-1 and TRBV20-1 belonged to a set of about five TRBV segments that were more frequent in patients than controls. F measure clustering grouped samples strongly by preparation batch.

TCR beta cDNA libraries had unique molecular identifiers. One entry per CDR3 protein, called by TCRdb with MiXCR from the PCR reads. Of hundreds of thousands of distinct CDR3 sequences in the sample, around 60% were seen once. Losses at the gene ends were 5 bases for V and 4 bases for J; bases not matched to a gene: 2. Germline V lookup: CDR1 DFQATT, CDR2 SNEGSKA (reference sequence). This CDR3 has 13 residues. The V gene is TRBV20-1, the J gene TRBJ2-1; 10 bases are shared with TRBD2. Sequencing was done on a sample of blood. This receptor was taken from a girl aged 2 to 9 with multiple sclerosis. This chain's CDR3 is CSAPTSGYNEQFF. In DNA form, the CDR3 reads TGCAGTGCTCCGACTAGCGGGTACAATGAGCAGTTCTTC.